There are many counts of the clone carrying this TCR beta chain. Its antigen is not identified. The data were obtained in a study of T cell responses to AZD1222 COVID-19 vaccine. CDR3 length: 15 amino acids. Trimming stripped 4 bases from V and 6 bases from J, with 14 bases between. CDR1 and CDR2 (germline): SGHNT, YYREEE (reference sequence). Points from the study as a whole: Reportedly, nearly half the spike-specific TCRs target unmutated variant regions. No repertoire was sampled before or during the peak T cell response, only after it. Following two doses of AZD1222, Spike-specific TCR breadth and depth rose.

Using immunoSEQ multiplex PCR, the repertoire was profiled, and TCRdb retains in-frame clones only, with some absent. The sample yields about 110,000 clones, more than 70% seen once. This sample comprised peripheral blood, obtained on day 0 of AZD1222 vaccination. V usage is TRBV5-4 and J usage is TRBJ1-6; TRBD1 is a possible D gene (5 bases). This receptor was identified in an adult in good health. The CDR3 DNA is TGTGCCAGCAGCGGGGGTGTGGGCGGTAATTCACCCCTCCACTTT. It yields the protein CASSGGVGGNSPLHF.